Reported below is one TCR beta chain. The data belong to a study of cytomegalovirus exposure and HLA in healthy donors. About the study: Findings of an earlier analysis included about 100 million unique TCR beta sequences from 190 million or so T cells.

The germline CDR1 and CDR2 sequences are MNHNS and SASEGT. The CDR3 length is 14 residues. Trimming removed 5 bases at V and 6 bases at J, with 16 bases between. The PCR contained 60 Vbeta and 13 Jbeta primers. Measured with immunoSEQ multiplex PCR; TCRdb has only the in-frame clones, and not every one. The sample shows roughly 160,000 clones, 75% to 90% of them seen only once. This receptor was obtained from a man younger than 35 in good health and CMV-seropositive. Specimen: PBMCs. The chain links TRBV6-1 to TRBJ1-1; tentatively, D is TRBD1 (5 bases). CDR3 sequence reads: CASSKTGGGAEAFF. CDR3 DNA sequence: TGTGCCAGCAGTAAAACAGGCGGCGGAGCTGAAGCTTTCTTT.